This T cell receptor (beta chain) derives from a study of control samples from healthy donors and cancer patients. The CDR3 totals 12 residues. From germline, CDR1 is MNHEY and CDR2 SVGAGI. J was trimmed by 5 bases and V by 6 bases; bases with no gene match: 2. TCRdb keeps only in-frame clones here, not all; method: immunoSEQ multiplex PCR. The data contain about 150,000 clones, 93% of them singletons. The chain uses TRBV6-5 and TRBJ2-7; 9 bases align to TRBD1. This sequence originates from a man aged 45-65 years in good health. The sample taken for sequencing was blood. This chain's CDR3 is CASRGQGDEQYF. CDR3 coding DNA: TGTGCCAGCAGGGGACAGGGAGACGAGCAGTACTTC.